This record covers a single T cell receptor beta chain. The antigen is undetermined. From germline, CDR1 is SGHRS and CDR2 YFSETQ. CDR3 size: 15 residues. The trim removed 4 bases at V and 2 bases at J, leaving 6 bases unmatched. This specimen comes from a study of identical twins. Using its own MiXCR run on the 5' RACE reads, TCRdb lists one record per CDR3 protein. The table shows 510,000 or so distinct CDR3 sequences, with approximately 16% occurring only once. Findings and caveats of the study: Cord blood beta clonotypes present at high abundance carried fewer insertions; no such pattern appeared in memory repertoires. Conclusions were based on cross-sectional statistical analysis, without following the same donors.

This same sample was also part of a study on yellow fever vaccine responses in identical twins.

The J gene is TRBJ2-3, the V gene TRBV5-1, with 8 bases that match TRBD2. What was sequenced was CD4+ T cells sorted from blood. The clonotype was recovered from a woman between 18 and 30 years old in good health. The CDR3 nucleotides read TGCGCCAGCAGCGCACGGGAGGGCCCCACAGATACGCAGTATTTT. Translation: CASSAREGPTDTQYF. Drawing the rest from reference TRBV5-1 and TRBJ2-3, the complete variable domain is KAGVTQTPRYLIKTRGQQVTLSCSPISGHRSVSWYQQTPGQGLQFLFEYFSETQRNKGNFPGRFSGRQFSNSRSEMNVSTLELGDSALYLCASSAREGPTDTQYFGPGTRLTVL.